This record concerns one T cell receptor (beta chain) sequence. No antigen is known for it. These data originate in a study of cytomegalovirus exposure and HLA in healthy donors. This CDR3 is 14 amino acids long. Germline-derived CDR1 and CDR2 are SGDLS and YYNGEE. V was clipped by 7 bases and J by 11 bases; unmatched bases: 14. Broader study findings: An analysis done earlier found most TCR beta V segments productive about 87% or about 30% of the time.

The PCR used 60 Vbeta and 13 Jbeta primers. Source study methods: There were around 80 million unique TCR beta chains by a later count, and approximately 11 million of them were shared. The assay was immunoSEQ multiplex PCR, and TCRdb's table has in-frame clones only and misses some. V and J calls and clone size are copied from that table; D and trimming were computed from the DNA. The sample has some 130,000 clones, 80% seen once; the top ten hold approximately 4.3%. The rearrangement joins TRBV9 to TRBJ2-3; the match to TRBD2 covers 9 bases. This TCR was sampled from a man aged 25 to 45 in good health. The sample comprised PBMCs. CDR3 nucleotides: TGTGCCAGCGCTGCGGGGGGGGAAAGGAATTGGCAGTATTTT. Translated, it gives CASAAGGERNWQYF.